Shown below are 11 T cell receptor beta chains from a single sample sequenced in a study of cytomegalovirus exposure and HLA in healthy donors (dated by TCRdb to about 2017). Libraries were built with the immunoSEQ multiplex PCR assay. TCRdb's version of the immuneACCESS table is confined to in-frame rearrangements and falls short of the full clone set. An unresolved V gene accounts for under half of the shortfall where checked; the remainder is of unknown origin. Here the sample has 140,000 to 150,000 clones; over 80% occur a single time. The ten largest clones take up less than 5.5% of the sample. The sequencing sample was made of PBMCs. Every receptor here comes from a man aged 18 to 35 in good health and CMV-seropositive.

This clone showed up just once. V is TRBV2 and J is TRBJ2-1; TRBD2 might be the D (6 bases). Germline V gene lookup returns CDR1 SNHLY and CDR2 FYNNEI. This CDR3 spans 15 amino acids. V was cut by 9 bases and J by 6 bases, with 21 bases left in between. In nucleotides, the CDR3 is TGTGCCAGTCATAGCGGTGGGAGCTTTCCCAATGAGCAGTTCTTC. This sequence encodes CASHSGGSFPNEQFF.

The chain uses TRBV4-1 and TRBJ2-1, with D possibly matching TRBD2 (5 bases). The CDR3 is 15 residues long. Germline assignment: CDR1 MGHRA and CDR2 YSYEKL. Trimming cost V 2 bases and J 7 bases, with 15 bases left between them. Here the CDR3 DNA reads TGCGCCAGCAGCCAAATCTTACTAGTTAGGAATGAGCAGTTCTTC. Its protein is CASSQILLVRNEQFF.

This clone turned up a few times. In DNA form, the CDR3 reads TGTGCCAGCAGAAGGGCCGGAGAGGGTCAGCCCCAGCATTTT. Its protein is CASRRAGEGQPQHF. V is TRBV2 and J is TRBJ1-5, with unresolved D. This CDR3 region has 14 residues. The V end lost 6 bases, the J end lost 6 bases, and 15 bases lay between the germline ends. CDR1 is SNHLY, CDR2 FYNNEI, per germline. The whole variable domain, filled in from reference TRBV2 and TRBJ1-5, reads EPEVTQTPSHQVTQMGQEVILRCVPISNHLYFYWYRQILGQKVEFLVSFYNNEISEKSEIFDDQFSVERPDGSNFTLKIRSTKLEDSAMYFCASRRAGEGQPQHFGDGTRLSIL.

V usage is TRBV30 and J usage is TRBJ1-4; perhaps TRBD1 as D (5 bases). V was clipped by 5 bases and J by 0 bases, with 13 bases between them. The germline gives CDR1 GTSNPN, CDR2 SVGIG (reference sequence). CDR3 length: 15 residues. The CDR3 DNA sequence: TGTGCCTGGGAGCAGGGATTCGCAACTAATGAAAAACTGTTTTTT. This codes for CAWEQGFATNEKLFF.

The chain carries TRBV4-1 and TRBJ2-1; TRBD1 matches 12 bases. Per germline, CDR1 MGHRA and CDR2 YSYEKL. The CDR3 contains 14 residues. CDR3 amino acids: CAAGTGGEYNEQFF. The CDR3 DNA reads as TGCGCGGCCGGGACAGGGGGCGAATACAATGAGCAGTTCTTC.

The CDR3 loop is CASSIDRARGYTF. The CDR3 nucleotides read TGTGCCAGTAGTATAGACAGGGCTCGTGGCTACACCTTC. V is TRBV19 and J is TRBJ1-2; D may be TRBD1 (5 bases). V was cut by 0 bases and J by 7 bases, with 9 bases left in between. Germline V gene data show CDR1 as LNHDA and CDR2 as SQIVND (reference sequence). The CDR3 covers 13 residues.

This clone was observed once. The CDR3 sequence is CATSRAQGIGISPLHF. CDR3 in DNA: TGTGCCACCAGCAGAGCGCAGGGTATAGGGATTTCACCCCTCCACTTT. The chain recombines TRBV15 with TRBJ1-6; TRBD1 might be the D (5 bases). The V gene's germline CDR1 is LNHNV and CDR2 YYDKDF (reference sequence). The CDR3 extends over 16 amino acids. V was trimmed by 1 base and J by 9 bases, leaving 16 bases between them.

The sample holds a few counts of this clone. The chain couples TRBV30 to TRBJ2-2, with a weak D call TRBD1 (6 bases). The CDR3 runs to 14 residues. Germline assignment: CDR1 GTSNPN and CDR2 SVGIG (reference sequence). CDR3 in amino acids: CAGLQGWNTGELFF. The CDR3 nucleotides are TGTGCTGGATTACAGGGATGGAACACCGGGGAGCTGTTTTTT.

The rearrangement uses TRBV6-4 and TRBJ2-3, with TRBD1 identical over 9 bases. The V gene end was trimmed by 4 bases and the J gene end by 5 bases; junction bases not matched to a gene: 1. Germline CDR1 MRHNA, CDR2 SNTAGT. This CDR3 has 13 amino acids. This CDR3 is CASSGQGEDTQYF. The CDR3 bases are TGTGCCAGCAGTGGACAGGGGGAAGATACGCAGTATTTT.

The genes are TRBV5-4 and TRBJ1-2, with 10 nucleotides matching TRBD1. CDR1 and CDR2 (germline): SGHNT, YYREEE (reference sequence). J gave up 2 bases and V 0 bases, and 1 base lay outside the gene matches. The CDR3 sequence is 15 residues long. CDR3 region: CASSLGTGGNYGYTF. In nucleotides, the CDR3 is TGTGCCAGCAGCTTGGGGACAGGGGGAAACTATGGCTACACCTTC.

J is TRBJ2-7 and V is TRBV19, with D unclear. The CDR3 spans 17 residues. Germline V gene sequence: CDR1 LNHDA, CDR2 SQIVND (reference sequence). Trimming took off 1 base at V and 2 bases at J, with 18 bases between the two ends. The CDR3 DNA reads as TGTGCCAGTAGTATAGCGGTGGAGCTTAACCCTACCTACGAGCAGTACTTC. Its protein is CASSIAVELNPTYEQYF.